This T cell receptor beta chain was profiled in a study of blood T cell repertoires in COVID-19. Sequencing was performed with immunoSEQ multiplex PCR; in TCRdb, only in-frame clones are kept and a portion is missing. The sample carries 120,000 to 150,000 clones, 87% recorded once. The sample was peripheral blood. This TCR derives from a woman in her forties or fifties with active or convalescent COVID-19.

The CDR3 nucleotides are TGTGCCAGCAGCCAAGGCAGTGAGGGCTTCGAGCAGTACTTC. Encoded protein: CASSQGSEGFEQYF. The chain joins TRBV3-1 (or the pseudogene TRBV3-2) to TRBJ2-7, with a tentative D call TRBD2 (5 bases). The germline V gene has CDR1 LGHDT and CDR2 YNNKEL (reference sequence). There are 14 residues in the CDR3. The V and J ends lost 1 base and 6 bases respectively, with 13 bases between them.